This T cell receptor beta chain was captured in a study of identical twins. Broader study findings: Where beta out-of-frame sequences were concerned, excess twin sharing was weaker. Abundant beta clonotypes from cord blood bore fewer insertions; memory repertoires lacked this pattern. An excess of low generation probability was shown by twin-shared out-of-frame alpha sequences.

TCRdb fed the 5' RACE reads into MiXCR, producing one record per CDR3 protein. The sample comprises 510,000 or so distinct CDR3 sequences, roughly 15% of which are singletons, and roughly 0.46% rests with the top ten. A word on this clonotype: No antigen is known for it.

The data were also submitted as part of a second study, on yellow fever vaccine responses in identical twins.

Specimen: CD4+ T cells sorted from blood. The receptor's source is a young woman in good health.

The CDR3 here is CASSYGGGVAFF. CDR3 bases: TGTGCCAGCAGTTACGGGGGGGGTGTTGCTTTCTTT. The rearrangement uses TRBV6-5 and TRBJ1-1, with a weak D call TRBD1 (5 bases). CDR1 is MNHEY and CDR2 is SVGAGI in the germline V gene. V lost 2 bases and J lost 11, with 12 bases in between. The CDR3 runs to 12 residues.